The TCR beta chain under discussion was sequenced for a study of cytomegalovirus exposure and HLA in healthy donors. Study-wide findings and caveats: Among CMV-associated TCR beta chains, most appeared HLA-restricted in a later analysis. Donors belonging to an Asian-associated ancestry cluster reportedly showed fewer N-insertions in productive TCRs than the approximately 670-donor mean, according to what a later analysis found. For presence/absence analyses, sequencing depth was assumed to be roughly uniform across donors. Most TCRs appeared rarely, but some public TCRs recurred in many donors.

Primers: 60 Vbeta forward and 13 Jbeta reverse. Assay used: immunoSEQ multiplex PCR; TCRdb lists only in-frame clones, some missing. The sample lists approximately 190,000 clones, roughly 80% occurring once. This CDR3 has 15 residues. V gave up 3 bases and J gave up 3 bases; unmatched junction bases: 5. Germline values: CDR1 KGHSH, CDR2 LQKENI. This clone was detected a few times. The target antigen is unknown. The sequencing sample was made of PBMCs. The receptor was derived from a woman aged 18-29 years in good health and CMV-seronegative. V gene TRBV18 combines with J gene TRBJ1-1; 9 bases agree with TRBD1. This chain's CDR3 is CASSPTGGGDTEAFF. CDR3 bases: TGTGCCAGCTCACCTACAGGGGGCGGGGACACTGAAGCTTTCTTT.